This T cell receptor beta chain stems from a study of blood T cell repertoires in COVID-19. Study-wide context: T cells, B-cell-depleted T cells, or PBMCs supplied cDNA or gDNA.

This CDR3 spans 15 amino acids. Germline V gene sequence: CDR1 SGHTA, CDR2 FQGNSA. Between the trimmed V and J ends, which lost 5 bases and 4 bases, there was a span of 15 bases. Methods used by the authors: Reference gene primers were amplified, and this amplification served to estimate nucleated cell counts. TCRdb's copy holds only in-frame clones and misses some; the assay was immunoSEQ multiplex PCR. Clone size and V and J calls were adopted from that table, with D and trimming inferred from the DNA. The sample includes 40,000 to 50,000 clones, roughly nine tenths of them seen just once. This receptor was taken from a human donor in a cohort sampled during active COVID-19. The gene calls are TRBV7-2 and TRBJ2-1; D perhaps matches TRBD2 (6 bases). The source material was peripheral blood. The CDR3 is CASSPEAGEYNEQFF. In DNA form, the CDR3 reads TGTGCCAGCAGCCCAGAAGCGGGCGAATACAATGAGCAGTTCTTC. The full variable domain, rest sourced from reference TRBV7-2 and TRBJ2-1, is GAGVSQSPSNKVTEKGKDVELRCDPISGHTALYWYRQSLGQGLEFLIYFQGNSAPDKSGLPSDRFSAERTGGSVSTLTIQRTQQEDSAVYLCASSPEAGEYNEQFFGPGTRLTVL.